Shown below are 25 T cell receptor beta chains from a single sample sequenced in a study of shared clonotypes between healthy human individuals. Terminally differentiated effector memory CD45RA+ cells were left out of the naive CD8 fraction, which was CD45RO-negative and positively selected for CCR7. The repertoire was sequenced with immunoSEQ multiplex PCR; TCRdb's copy has only in-frame clones and lacks some. This repertoire shows millions of clones, about 95% found once; its top ten account for roughly 1%. What was sequenced was naive CD8+ T cells sorted from blood. Receptor source: a man between 18 and 35 years old in good health.

V is TRBV27 and J is TRBJ2-3; D gene unclear. Germline assignment: CDR1 MNHEY and CDR2 SMNVEV (reference sequence). Trimming stripped 5 bases from V and 4 bases from J, with 19 bases between. The CDR3 has 16 amino acids. CDR3 DNA sequence: TGTGCCAGCAGTCCCCTTCGCACGCTAGTTCCAGATACGCAGTATTTT. Translating it yields CASSPLRTLVPDTQYF.

The rearrangement joins TRBV19 to TRBJ2-3; 13 bases are shared with TRBD2. With 4 bases clipped from V and 0 bases from J, the junction kept 13 bases outside the gene matches. CDR1 is LNHDA and CDR2 is SQIVND in the germline V gene (reference sequence). The CDR3 extends over 20 amino acids. CDR3 sequence: CASSTDPGLAGLPSTDTQYF. Here the CDR3 DNA reads TGTGCCAGTAGTACGGACCCGGGACTAGCGGGGTTACCTAGCACAGATACGCAGTATTTT.

With respect to this clone: Within the sample, other DNA sequences also encode this same CDR3. The chain combines TRBV25-1 with TRBJ2-7, with D uncertain. Germline V gives CDR1 MGHDK, CDR2 SYGVNS. The CDR3 runs 13 residues. V was pared by 1 base and J by 1 base, with 5 bases between. The CDR3 sequence: CASSELGSYEQYF. As DNA, the CDR3 is TGTGCCAGCAGTGAATTGGGGTCCTACGAGCAGTACTTC.

CDR3 coding DNA: TGTGCCAGCAGCTCGACAGGGTTTGCGTACGAGCAGTACTTC. Translation: CASSSTGFAYEQYF. V gene TRBV7-2 combines with J gene TRBJ2-7; 7 positions agree with TRBD1. The CDR3 has 14 residues. The germline gives CDR1 SGHTA, CDR2 FQGNSA. V dropped 4 bases and J dropped 4; count of bases not matched to a gene: 7.

This chain uses TRBV13 with TRBJ2-7; TRBD2 is a possible D gene (5 bases). Germline V lookup: CDR1 PRHDT, CDR2 FYEKMQ (reference sequence). This CDR3 spans 13 amino acids. Trimming took off 5 bases at V and 2 bases at J, with 10 bases between the two ends. DNA for the CDR3: TGTGCCAGCAGCCCCCGGGAACCCTACGAGCAGTACTTC. It codes for CASSPREPYEQYF.

This chain connects TRBV29-1 to TRBJ1-2, with TRBD1 matching over 10 bases. This CDR3 spans 16 amino acids. With V trimmed by 3 bases and J by 3 bases, 10 bases remained unmatched. Looked up from germline, CDR1 is SQVTM and CDR2 is ANQGSEA. CDR3 DNA sequence: TGCAGCGTTGAGTGGACAGGGGGAATCCGGGACTATGGCTACACCTTC. Protein sequence: CSVEWTGGIRDYGYTF.

This chain's CDR3 is CASSQDRYSGANVLTF. In DNA, the CDR3 is TGCGCCAGCAGCCAAGATCGGTACTCTGGGGCCAACGTCCTGACTTTC. This chain uses TRBV4-3 with TRBJ2-6; D gene ambiguous. The CDR3 has 16 residues. Deletions cut 0 bases from V and 0 bases from J, with 6 bases between. Germline-derived CDR1 and CDR2 are LGHNA and YSLEER.

V and J are TRBV29-1 and TRBJ1-5, with 9 bases fitting TRBD1. The CDR3 loop spans 15 amino acids. The ends lost 0 bases at V and 5 bases at J; junction bases unmatched: 5. CDR1 SQVTM and CDR2 ANQGSEA come from the germline V gene. The CDR3 loop reads CSVEDDRGKDQPQHF. In DNA, the CDR3 is TGCAGCGTTGAAGACGACAGGGGGAAGGATCAGCCCCAGCATTTT.

The chain joins TRBV11-1 to TRBJ1-4; D unclear. From germline, CDR1 is SGHAT and CDR2 FQDESV (reference sequence). The CDR3 spans 14 residues. Trimming stripped 7 bases from V and 5 bases from J, with 14 bases between. CDR3 sequence: CASTTLGKNEKLFF. The CDR3 DNA sequence: TGTGCCAGCACTACACTGGGAAAAAATGAAAAACTGTTTTTT.

This rearrangement joins TRBV7-3 to TRBJ1-1; perhaps TRBD1 as D (6 bases). Germline V gene data show CDR1 as SGHTA and CDR2 as FQGTGA. V was clipped by 4 bases and J by 9 bases, with 9 bases between them. The CDR3 is made up of 11 amino acids. The CDR3 loop is CASSSGQQAFF. CDR3 coding DNA: TGTGCCAGCAGCTCCGGACAGCAAGCTTTCTTT.

The chain employs TRBV10-3 and TRBJ2-2; 9 nucleotides match TRBD2. CDR3 length: 14 residues. CDR1 and CDR2 (germline): ENHRY, SYGVKD. With 11 bases clipped from V and 4 bases from J, the junction kept 8 bases outside the gene matches. CDR3 residues: CAGQAGGTTGELFF. DNA of the CDR3: TGTGCCGGACAAGCGGGGGGCACCACCGGGGAGCTGTTTTTT.

About this clone itself: This sample also contains other DNA sequences that code for the same CDR3. The chain joins TRBV27 to TRBJ2-7, with TRBD2 as a possible D gene (6 bases). The CDR3 contains 14 residues. Germline V gene data show CDR1 as MNHEY and CDR2 as SMNVEV (reference sequence). Trimming stripped 2 bases from V and 2 bases from J, with 10 bases between. The CDR3 DNA reads as TGTGCCAGCAGTTTAGGGGGGTCTACCTACGAGCAGTACTTC. Translated, it gives CASSLGGSTYEQYF.

The rearrangement links TRBV6-6 to TRBJ1-1, with no clear D. Trimming took off 6 bases at V and 0 bases at J, with 8 bases between the two ends. This CDR3 is built from 13 residues. Germline CDR1 is MNHNY and CDR2 is SVGAGI (reference sequence). This chain's CDR3 is CASSTILNTEAFF. Written as DNA, the CDR3 is TGTGCCAGCAGCACTATCCTGAACACTGAAGCTTTCTTT.

A remark on this clone: This specimen includes other DNA sequences encoding the same CDR3. This rearrangement joins TRBV7-9 to TRBJ2-7; unclear D gene. V lost 0 bases and J 2 bases, leaving 5 bases between the germline ends. This CDR3 has 13 residues. The germline CDR1 and CDR2 sequences are SEHNR and FQNEAQ (reference sequence). CDR3 in amino acids: CASSLATAYEQYF. CDR3 sequence (DNA): TGTGCCAGCAGCTTAGCTACAGCCTACGAGCAGTACTTC.

This clone was observed a single time. The rearrangement joins TRBV28 to TRBJ2-1; 7 bases map to TRBD2. This CDR3 comprises 14 residues. Germline V gives CDR1 MDHEN, CDR2 SYDVKM. J lost 1 base, V lost 3 bases, and 0 bases had no gene match. The CDR3 nucleotides read TGTGCCAGCAGTTTGCGGGAGTCCTACAATGAGCAGTTCTTC. It is translated as CASSLRESYNEQFF.

The chain has TRBV4-3 and TRBJ1-5, with D unclear. CDR3 length equals 15 residues. Germline values: CDR1 LGHNA, CDR2 YSLEER. V was pared by 0 bases and J by 3 bases, with 9 bases between. The CDR3 spells CASSQEIGYNQPQHF. The CDR3 nucleotides are TGCGCCAGCAGCCAAGAAATTGGGTACAATCAGCCCCAGCATTTT.

The rearrangement joins TRBV13 to TRBJ2-2; D is undetermined. The CDR3 covers 16 residues. The V and J ends lost 1 base and 1 base respectively, with 10 bases between them. CDR1 and CDR2 from the germline V gene are PRHDT and FYEKMQ (reference sequence). For the CDR3, the DNA is TGTGCCAGCAGCTTAGAAGGGCAGGAGAACACCGGGGAGCTGTTTTTT. This codes for CASSLEGQENTGELFF.

The DNA for the CDR3 is TGTGCCAGCAGTGACGACAATGAGCAGTTCTTC. This codes for CASSDDNEQFF. The rearrangement uses TRBV28 and TRBJ2-1; D unclear. V was trimmed by 5 bases and J by 5 bases, leaving 4 bases between them. Looked up from germline, CDR1 is MDHEN and CDR2 is SYDVKM. The CDR3 contains 11 residues. The full variable domain, in which reference TRBV28 and TRBJ2-1 provide the parts outside the CDR3, is DVKVTQSSRYLVKRTGEKVFLECVQDMDHENMFWYRQDPGLGLRLIYFSYDVKMKEKGDIPEGYSVSREKKERFSLILESASTNQTSMYLCASSDDNEQFFGPGTRLTVL.

CDR3 nucleotides: TGTGCCAGCTCACCACCTCCTGGACAGGGCGTCTTTGTGAACACTGAAGCTTTCTTT. It is translated as CASSPPPGQGVFVNTEAFF. The chain links TRBV18 to TRBJ1-1; 8 bases line up with TRBD1. The V gene's germline CDR1 is KGHSH and CDR2 LQKENI. The length of the CDR3 is 19 residues. The V segment lost 0 bases and the J segment 0 bases; nucleotides outside the gene matches: 12.

The sample holds one count of this clone. The gene calls are TRBV14 and TRBJ2-5; D may be TRBD1 (6 bases). Trimming removed 1 base from V and 5 bases from J, with 14 bases in between. The CDR3 is made up of 15 amino acids. The germline V gene encodes CDR1 SGHDN and CDR2 FVKESK. CDR3 coding DNA: TGTGCCAGCAGCCAAGGCGTAGGGGGAGTGGAGACCCAGTACTTC. This gives the protein CASSQGVGGVETQYF.

The CDR3 loop reads CASSLALTGFQPQHF. DNA of the CDR3: TGTGCCAGCAGCTTGGCTCTGACAGGGTTCCAGCCCCAGCATTTT. The chain employs TRBV5-6 and TRBJ1-5; 7 bases agree with TRBD1. CDR3 size: 15 residues. CDR1 and CDR2 from the germline V gene are SGHDT and YYEEEE. The junction had 7 bases not matched to a gene; V was cut back by 0 bases and J by 7 bases. The full variable domain, completed using reference TRBV5-6 and TRBJ1-5, is DAGVTQSPTHLIKTRGQQVTLRCSPKSGHDTVSWYQQALGQGPQFIFQYYEEEERQRGNFPDRFSGHQFPNYSSELNVNALLLGDSALYLCASSLALTGFQPQHFGDGTRLSIL.

Of note for this clone: Other nucleotide sequences in the sample specify the same CDR3. This chain links TRBV5-1 with TRBJ2-7; 9 bases agree with TRBD1. Unmatched junction bases numbered 5, after V lost 0 bases and J lost 4 bases. Per the germline V gene, CDR1 is SGHRS and CDR2 is YFSETQ. The CDR3 is 15 amino acids. The chain's CDR3 is CASSLGQGGSYEQYF. In nucleotides, the CDR3 is TGCGCCAGCAGCTTGGGACAGGGGGGTTCGTACGAGCAGTACTTC.

V gene TRBV6-1 combines with J gene TRBJ2-5, with 10 bases matching TRBD1. The end of the DNA fits TRBJ2-7 better, so the J call may be wrong. Germline assignment: CDR1 MNHNS and CDR2 SASEGT. The CDR3 has 15 amino acids. This CDR3 reads CASSPLGQGSNEQYF. CDR3 in DNA: TGTGCCAGCAGTCCCCTGGGACAGGGGTCCAACGAGCAGTACTTC.

This chain connects TRBV4-2 to TRBJ2-1; D may be TRBD2 (6 bases). CDR1 and CDR2 (germline): LGHNA, YNFKEQ. CDR3 size: 15 residues. Deletions cut 1 base from V and 5 bases from J, with 12 bases between. CDR3 bases: TGTGCCAGCAGCCAAGCTTCTAGCGCCAACAATGAGCAGTTCTTC. Translated, it gives CASSQASSANNEQFF.

The chain has TRBV7-9 and TRBJ2-1; D tentatively reads TRBD1 or TRBD2 (7 bases each). The CDR3 totals 12 residues. Germline CDR1 reads SEHNR; CDR2 reads FQNEAQ (reference sequence). V was cut by 6 bases and J by 15 bases, with 18 bases left in between. CDR3: CASSSGGAMPFF. Here the CDR3 DNA reads TGTGCCAGCAGTTCAGGGGGGGCTATGCCGTTCTTC.